This T cell receptor beta chain emerged from a study of tumor and adjacent non-tumor tissue in lung cancer. About the research overall: Patients were aged about 31 to 85, roughly nine men and a handful of women, stage I to III. On average, productive TCRbeta reads reached around 4 million per sample.

No cell sorting was done before RNA was extracted from the tissue. A modified ARM-PCR protocol with three rounds of nested PCR amplified TCRbeta. One entry per CDR3 protein, called by TCRdb with MiXCR from the multiplex PCR reads. Of around 140,000 distinct CDR3 sequences in the sample, approximately 72% were seen once. About this clonotype: Antigen specificity is unknown. The junction differs from germline at one of its ends, possibly a read error.

This CDR3 spans 15 amino acids. Germline V gene lookup returns CDR1 MGHDK and CDR2 SYGVNS. Whole-study findings and limits: In normal lung, the top 100 clones were significantly more dominant than in tumor.

The V gene is TRBV25-1, the J gene TRBJ2-3, with D perhaps matching TRBD2 (7 bases). This clonotype was obtained from a man aged 55-75 years with small cell lung cancer. The specimen was lung tumor tissue. CDR3 in amino acids: CASSVRGARTDTKYF. The CDR3 DNA reads TGTGCCAGCAGTGTTCGGGGGGCGAGGACAGATACGAAGTATTTT.